This record concerns one T cell receptor beta chain sequence. The target antigen is unknown. Profiles of TCR beta VDJ and CDR3 were generated from a genomic DNA template. MiXCR, applied by TCRdb to the reads, yields one record per CDR3 protein. Of under 500,000 distinct CDR3 sequences listed, around 32% are singletons. The entry originates in a study of CD8+CD57+ T cells in acquired aplastic anemia. About the study: Sorted CD4+ and CD8+ cells yielded DNA averaging about 3.1 ug.

Study results and limitations: Patients and controls shared 25 to 30 CD8+ CDR3 sequences, which appeared highly expressed in patients and within their immunodominant clones.

Patients chosen for sequencing had CD8+CD57+ cells that had expanded, as shown by flow cytometry. The ends were cut back, 0 bases at V and 1 base at J, with 10 bases in the middle. Germline assignment: CDR1 SGHDT and CDR2 YYEEEE. This CDR3 has 15 amino acids. This clonotype was sampled from a human donor with aplastic anemia. Sequenced input: sorted CD4+, CD8+, or CD8+CD57+ T cells (not recorded which) from PBMCs. V usage is TRBV5-6 and J usage is TRBJ1-1; D remains ambiguous. The DNA of the CDR3 is TGTGCCAGCAGCTTGGCCACAACGGGGAACACTGAAGCTTTCTTT. Protein product: CASSLATTGNTEAFF.